The 5 T cell receptor beta chains below were found in one sample sequenced in a study of T cells in Graves' hyperthyroidism and ophthalmopathy. Amplified regions were TCR beta CDR3 sequences from RNA transcripts. Using the HTBI primer set, a first-round RT-PCR was run on the TCR CDR3. TCRdb independently ran MiXCR on the multiplex PCR reads; one entry per CDR3 protein. This table holds about 250,000 distinct CDR3 sequences, 15% found once. Sequences were obtained from blood. These receptors were collected from a woman between 50 and 59 years old with Graves' hyperthyroidism that later progressed to Graves' ophthalmopathy.

To note about this clonotype: An end of the junction differs from the germline gene, which may be a read error. The chain joins TRBV7-3 to TRBJ2-3; D call uncertain. Germline V gene lookup returns CDR1 SGHTA and CDR2 FQGTGA. The CDR3 spans 12 residues. The CDR3 DNA sequence: TGTGCCAGCAGCTCTGACACAGATTCGCAGTATTTT. This translates into CASSSDTDSQYF.

The table lists this clonotype with a few counts. The chain has TRBV7-9 and TRBJ2-7, with D perhaps matching TRBD1 (5 bases). The V gene's germline CDR1 is SEHNR and CDR2 FQNEAQ (reference sequence). The CDR3 is 16 residues long. The V and J ends lost 0 bases and 1 base respectively, with 13 bases between them. The DNA for the CDR3 is TGTGCCAGCAGCTTAGCCCCCTCGGCAGGGTCCTACGAGCAGTACTTC. Its translation is CASSLAPSAGSYEQYF.

The gene calls are TRBV25-1 and TRBJ2-1; no firm D call. V was clipped by 5 bases and J by 9 bases, with 11 bases between them. The germline V gene encodes CDR1 MGHDK and CDR2 SYGVNS. This CDR3 region has 12 residues. The CDR3 DNA reads as TGTGCCAGCAGTAGGAGCGTAGGTGAGCAGTTCTTC. Translation: CASSRSVGEQFF.

This clonotype has a count of ten or more. The rearrangement links TRBV20-1 to TRBJ2-5; 10 positions agree with TRBD2. The J segment lost 4 bases and the V segment lost 5 bases, leaving 22 bases of the junction unmatched. CDR1 is DFQATT, CDR2 SNEGSKA, per germline (reference sequence). There are 19 residues in the CDR3. The CDR3 coding sequence is TGCAGTGCTGATCGTCTAGCGGGAGTCGGGTTCCTCGGGGGAGAGACCCAGTACTTC. The encoded protein is CSADRLAGVGFLGGETQYF.

This clonotype has a handful of counts. The chain joins TRBV19 to TRBJ1-5; no definite D call. The germline CDR1 and CDR2 sequences are LNHDA and SQIVND (reference sequence). The CDR3 has 10 amino acids. V was shortened by 7 bases and J by 10 bases, with 8 bases between the two germline ends. Written as DNA, the CDR3 is TGTGCCAGTACCCCTTCACCCCAGCATTTT. Translated, it gives CASTPSPQHF.